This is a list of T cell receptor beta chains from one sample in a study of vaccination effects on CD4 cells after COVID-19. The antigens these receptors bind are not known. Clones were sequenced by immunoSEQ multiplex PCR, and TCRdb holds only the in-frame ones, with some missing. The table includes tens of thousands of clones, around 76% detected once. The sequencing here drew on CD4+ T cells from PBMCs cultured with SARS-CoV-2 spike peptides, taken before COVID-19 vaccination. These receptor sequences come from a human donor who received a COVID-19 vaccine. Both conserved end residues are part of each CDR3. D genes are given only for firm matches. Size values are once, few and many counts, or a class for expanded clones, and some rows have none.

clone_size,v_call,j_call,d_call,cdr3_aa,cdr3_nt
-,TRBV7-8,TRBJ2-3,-,CASSFRTSYTQYF,TGTGCCAGCAGCTTCAGGACTTCATATACGCAGTATTTT
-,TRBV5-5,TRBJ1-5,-,CASSRDIPTNQPQHF,TGTGCCAGCAGTCGGGACATACCTACCAATCAGCCCCAGCATTTT
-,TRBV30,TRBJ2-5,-,CAEKEGRGWETQYF,TGTGCTGAAAAAGAAGGTAGGGGTTGGGAGACCCAGTACTTC
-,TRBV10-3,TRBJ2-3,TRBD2,CAISRDYSTDTQYF,TGTGCCATCAGCCGGGACTACAGCACAGATACGCAGTATTTT
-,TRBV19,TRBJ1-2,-,CASSISDYYGYTF,TGTGCCAGTAGTATCTCGGATTACTATGGCTACACCTTC
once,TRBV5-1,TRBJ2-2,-,CASSERRLSNTGELFF,TGCGCCAGCAGCGAGCGGAGACTTTCGAACACCGGGGAGCTGTTTTTT
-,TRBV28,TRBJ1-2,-,CASSDFTDGYTF,TGTGCCAGCAGTGACTTCACAGATGGCTACACCTTC
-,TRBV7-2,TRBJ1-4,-,CASSLGGPNEKLFF,TGTGCCAGCAGCTTAGGGGGCCCTAATGAAAAACTGTTTTTT
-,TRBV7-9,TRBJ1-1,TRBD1,CASSLGYRGKGTEAFF,TGTGCCAGCAGCTTAGGATACAGGGGTAAGGGCACTGAAGCTTTCTTT
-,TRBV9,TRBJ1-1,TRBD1,CASSAYQGAEAFF,TGTGCCAGCAGCGCTTACCAGGGGGCTGAAGCTTTCTTT
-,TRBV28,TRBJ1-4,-,CASSLGGGPAPRGEKLFF,TGTGCCAGCAGTTTGGGGGGGGGACCAGCACCCCGGGGTGAAAAACTGTTTTTT
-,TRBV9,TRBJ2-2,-,CASSVGGLNTGELFF,TGTGCCAGCAGCGTCGGGGGCCTCAACACCGGGGAGCTGTTTTTT
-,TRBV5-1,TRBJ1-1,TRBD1,CASSPLMWTGGFVTEAFF,TGCGCCAGCAGCCCCTTGATGTGGACAGGGGGGTTTGTCACTGAAGCTTTCTTT
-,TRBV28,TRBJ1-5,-,CASSLVGPDSNQPQHF,TGTGCCAGCAGTTTGGTTGGGCCGGATAGCAATCAGCCCCAGCATTTT
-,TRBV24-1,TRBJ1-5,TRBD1,CATSESTGAYSNQPQHF,TGTGCCACCAGTGAATCGACAGGGGCTTATAGCAATCAGCCCCAGCATTTT
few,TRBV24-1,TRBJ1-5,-,CATSGPGNQPQHF,TGTGCCACCAGCGGACCCGGCAATCAGCCCCAGCATTTT
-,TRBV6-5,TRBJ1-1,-,CASSYWVEDTEAFF,TGTGCCAGCAGTTACTGGGTGGAGGACACTGAAGCTTTCTTT
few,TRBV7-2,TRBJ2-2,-,CASSWQTDTGELFF,TGTGCCAGCAGCTGGCAGACAGACACCGGGGAGCTGTTTTTT
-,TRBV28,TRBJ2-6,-,CASSSGGASGANVLTF,TGTGCCAGCAGTTCTGGGGGAGCCTCTGGGGCCAACGTCCTGACTTTC
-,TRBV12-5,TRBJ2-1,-,CASGLVSEQFF,TGTGCTAGTGGTTTGGTATCTGAGCAGTTCTTC
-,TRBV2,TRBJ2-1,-,CASSSVTVYNEQFF,TGTGCCAGCAGCTCAGTGACCGTCTACAATGAGCAGTTCTTC
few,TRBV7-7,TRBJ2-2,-,CASSLVAGITGELFF,TGTGCCAGCAGCTTAGTAGCAGGAATCACCGGGGAGCTGTTTTTT